The 20 T cell receptor beta chains below come from one sample, sequenced in a study of T cell changes during pregnancy in multiple sclerosis. Libraries were prepared by immunoSEQ multiplex PCR; TCRdb keeps only in-frame clonotypes and omits some of them. The sample has approximately 41,000 clones, 89% seen once. Sequencing used CD4+ T cells from peripheral blood mononuclear cells, obtained in the first trimester of pregnancy. These receptors were taken from a female donor with multiple sclerosis, enrolled in a pregnancy study.

The rearrangement uses TRBV5-1 and TRBJ2-1; 10 bases are a match to TRBD2. J gave up 1 base and V 4 bases, and 11 bases lay outside the gene matches. Germline V lookup: CDR1 SGHRS, CDR2 YFSETQ. The CDR3 is made up of 18 amino acids. CDR3 DNA sequence: TGCGCCAGCAGCCTACGACCTACTAGCGGGATTTCCTACAATGAGCAGTTCTTC. It is translated as CASSLRPTSGISYNEQFF.

V usage is TRBV25-1 and J usage is TRBJ1-2; TRBD1 matches at 8 bases. The CDR3 is 16 amino acids. V trimming: 3 bases; J trimming: 6 bases; junction bases outside the gene matches: 12. The germline V gene encodes CDR1 MGHDK and CDR2 SYGVNS. The CDR3 region is CASSDTGGGLFDGYTF. The CDR3 DNA reads TGTGCCAGCAGTGACACAGGGGGAGGATTGTTCGATGGCTACACCTTC.

The gene calls are TRBV28 and TRBJ1-2; TRBD1 might be the D (6 bases). V was trimmed by 8 bases and J by 7 bases, leaving 17 bases between them. In germline, CDR1 is MDHEN, CDR2 SYDVKM. This CDR3 is built from 13 residues. The CDR3 DNA follows: TGTGCCAGCCATACAGGGTGGACGGGTGGCTACACCTTC. It is translated as CASHTGWTGGYTF.

The chain uses TRBV7-9 and TRBJ2-1, with D maybe TRBD2 (5 bases). Germline V gene data show CDR1 as SEHNR and CDR2 as FQNEAQ (reference sequence). The CDR3 consists of 15 residues. V lost 3 bases and J lost 8, with 17 bases in between. In DNA form, the CDR3 reads TGTGCCAGCAGCTTTACGGGATTTGGCAATTATGAGCAGTTCTTC. Its translation is CASSFTGFGNYEQFF.

J is TRBJ2-3 and V is TRBV15, with 7 bases fitting TRBD2. J lost 4 bases, V lost 0 bases, and 4 bases had no gene match. CDR1 and CDR2 (germline): LNHNV, YYDKDF (reference sequence). The CDR3 covers 15 residues. CDR3 in amino acids: CATSRDGAGADTQYF. Written as DNA, the CDR3 is TGTGCCACCAGCAGAGACGGGGCGGGGGCAGATACGCAGTATTTT.

This chain joins TRBV29-1 and TRBJ1-1; TRBD1 might be the D (5 bases). Trimming took off 4 bases at V and 5 bases at J, with 14 bases between the two ends. Germline V CDR1 and CDR2: SQVTM, ANQGSEA. This CDR3 contains 13 residues. The CDR3, as DNA: TGCAGCGTTGGTAATCGGGGGGGAACTGAAGCTTTCTTT. Its protein is CSVGNRGGTEAFF.

The genes are TRBV6-1 and TRBJ2-1; 7 bases map to TRBD2. The CDR3 is made up of 16 amino acids. Germline V gives CDR1 MNHNS, CDR2 SASEGT. Trimming at V came to 0 bases and at J to 3 bases, leaving 5 bases not matched to a gene. CDR3 sequence reads: CASSEALTGGYNEQFF. CDR3 bases: TGTGCCAGCAGTGAAGCTTTAACGGGAGGCTACAATGAGCAGTTCTTC.

The chain employs TRBV4-1 and TRBJ2-3; D gene uncertain. V was clipped by 2 bases and J by 2 bases, with 8 bases between them. This CDR3 has 14 amino acids. From germline, CDR1 is MGHRA and CDR2 YSYEKL. CDR3 region: CASSQRPSTDTQYF. For the CDR3, the DNA is TGCGCCAGCAGCCAACGTCCTTCCACAGATACGCAGTATTTT.

The chain has TRBV28 and TRBJ1-4; perhaps TRBD1 as D (5 bases). The CDR3 loop spans 14 amino acids. Trimming pared 7 bases from V and 7 bases from J, leaving 16 bases between. CDR1 and CDR2 (germline): MDHEN, SYDVKM. In DNA, the CDR3 is TGTGCCAGCACTAAGACAGTTCGGTCTGAAAAACTGTTTTTT. It specifies CASTKTVRSEKLFF. The entire variable domain, with the rest obtained from reference TRBV28 and TRBJ1-4, is as follows: DVKVTQSSRYLVKRTGEKVFLECVQDMDHENMFWYRQDPGLGLRLIYFSYDVKMKEKGDIPEGYSVSREKKERFSLILESASTNQTSMYLCASTKTVRSEKLFFGSGTQLSVL.

The chain couples TRBV4-3 to TRBJ2-7; maybe TRBD1 (5 bases). This CDR3 has 13 amino acids. Trimming pared 0 bases from V and 7 bases from J, leaving 10 bases between. Germline V gives CDR1 LGHNA, CDR2 YSLEER. The CDR3 sequence is CASSQEWGREQYF. CDR3 nucleotide sequence: TGCGCCAGCAGCCAAGAATGGGGCAGGGAGCAGTACTTC.

The CDR3 nucleotides read TGTGCCAGCAGTGGCGAGGGAGCGGGGGACACCGGGGAGCTGTTTTTT. Residues: CASSGEGAGDTGELFF. The chain carries TRBV25-1 and TRBJ2-2; 8 positions agree with TRBD2. From germline, CDR1 is MGHDK and CDR2 SYGVNS. V trimming: 4 bases; J trimming: 3 bases; junction bases outside the gene matches: 7. The CDR3 consists of 16 residues.

This clone was seen a handful of times. This sequence joins TRBV18 and TRBJ1-5; D is undetermined. CDR1 and CDR2 (germline): KGHSH, LQKENI. The ends were cut back, 4 bases at V and 0 bases at J, with 7 bases in the middle. The CDR3 is 14 residues long. The CDR3 reads CASSQGDSNQPQHF. The CDR3 DNA reads TGTGCCAGCTCACAGGGAGATAGCAATCAGCCCCAGCATTTT.

This clone showed up just once. The chain combines TRBV19 with TRBJ1-2; 9 bases are shared with TRBD1. CDR3 length: 14 residues. V lost 3 bases and J lost 1; bases outside the gene matches: 0. CDR1 and CDR2 (germline): LNHDA, SQIVND (reference sequence). CDR3 amino acids: CASSMDRGNYGYTF. Written as DNA, the CDR3 is TGTGCCAGTAGTATGGACAGGGGTAACTATGGCTACACCTTC.

The rearrangement uses TRBV5-4 and TRBJ1-3, with D perhaps matching TRBD1 (6 bases). CDR3 length: 16 amino acids. Germline values: CDR1 SGHNT, CDR2 YYREEE (reference sequence). V shed 4 bases and J shed 0 bases, with 14 bases lying between them. CDR3 coding DNA: TGTGCCAGCAGCCGTTGGGGGGGCGCCTCTGGAAACACCATATATTTT. This encodes CASSRWGGASGNTIYF.

The chain couples TRBV18 to TRBJ2-7, with 8 bases identical to TRBD1. This CDR3 has 15 residues. V lost 3 bases to trimming and J lost 2 bases; unmatched junction nucleotides: 6. CDR1 is KGHSH, CDR2 LQKENI, per germline. CDR3 nucleotide sequence: TGTGCCAGCTCACCTGGAGGACAGGGTACCTACGAGCAGTACTTC. Its translation: CASSPGGQGTYEQYF.

The rearrangement uses TRBV20-1 and TRBJ2-7, with TRBD2 as a possible D gene (6 bases). Per the germline V gene, CDR1 is DFQATT and CDR2 is SNEGSKA (reference sequence). V lost 7 bases, J lost 7 bases, and 14 bases lay in between. The CDR3 extends over 11 amino acids. DNA of the CDR3: TGCAGTGGGGATTTGGGGGGAGAGCAGTACTTC. Translation gives CSGDLGGEQYF.

The chain joins TRBV11-2 to TRBJ1-1; D might be TRBD1 (6 bases). V dropped 5 bases and J dropped 0 bases, with 10 bases sitting between them. The CDR3 spans 14 residues. Per germline, CDR1 SGHAT and CDR2 FQNNGV. CDR3 in DNA: TGTGCCAGCAGCCCGGGACACCTGAACACTGAAGCTTTCTTT. Translating gives CASSPGHLNTEAFF.

The V gene is TRBV5-1, the J gene TRBJ2-1; possibly TRBD1 for D (5 bases). V dropped 4 bases and J dropped 5 bases, with 19 bases sitting between them. The CDR3 has 16 residues. Looked up from germline, CDR1 is SGHRS and CDR2 is YFSETQ. Here the CDR3 reads CASSPSGFIGNNEQFF. CDR3 DNA: TGCGCCAGCAGCCCCTCAGGGTTTATTGGTAACAATGAGCAGTTCTTC.

The gene calls are TRBV2 and TRBJ1-1; D is possibly TRBD1 (5 bases). Germline loops: CDR1 SNHLY, CDR2 FYNNEI. The CDR3 is made up of 14 amino acids. Trimming left V 6 bases short and J 1 base short, with 12 bases between. CDR3 in amino acids: CASSLTERNTEAFF. In DNA form, the CDR3 reads TGTGCCAGCAGCCTGACAGAGAGGAACACTGAAGCTTTCTTT.

The rearrangement uses TRBV9 and TRBJ1-3; D is unresolved. Germline CDR1 and CDR2: SGDLS and YYNGEE. Trimming shortened V by 0 bases and J by 3 bases, and 16 bases separated the two germline ends. There are 17 residues in the CDR3. The CDR3 spells CASSVAPRTEGGNTIYF. In DNA form, the CDR3 reads TGTGCCAGCAGCGTAGCTCCCCGGACTGAGGGTGGAAACACCATATATTTT.